Listed here are 18 T cell receptor beta chains from one sample, sequenced in a study of CD8 T cells in ankylosing spondylitis (dated by TCRdb to about 2017). The library was produced with 5' RACE. Reads for this sample came from an Illumina HiSeq 2500. TCRdb passed the public sequencing reads through fastp at Q25 and MiXCR, retaining productive beta sequences. All rows with the same CDR3 protein become a single entry with the most common DNA and genes. This sample comprises approximately 350,000 distinct CDR3 sequences, approximately 22% of them detected only once. The ten top clones hold roughly 14% of the sample. Sequencing was done on a sample of blood, either unsorted or a sorted T cell fraction (not recorded which). These receptors came from a male donor with ankylosing spondylitis or in good health (not recorded which).

V and J are TRBV15 and TRBJ2-1; D call uncertain. The germline gives CDR1 LNHNV, CDR2 YYDKDF (reference sequence). The CDR3 loop spans 11 amino acids. The V end lost 0 bases, the J end lost 13 bases, and 7 bases lay between the germline ends. In DNA, the CDR3 is TGTGCCACCAGCAGAGATGGCTTCCAGTTCTTC. Translation: CATSRDGFQFF.

This clonotype was observed a few times. The chain joins TRBV7-1 to TRBJ2-1; 9 nucleotides agree with TRBD2. TRBV7-1 is placed among ORFs of uncertain function. The CDR3 has 22 amino acids. V gave up 3 bases and J gave up 5 bases; unmatched junction bases: 26. CDR3: CASSSRQRQGVSGGPFNNEQFF. Written as DNA, the CDR3 is TGTGCCAGCAGCTCGCGGCAACGACAGGGTGTTAGCGGGGGACCCTTCAACAATGAGCAGTTCTTC.

This rearrangement joins TRBV6-1 to TRBJ2-7; TRBD1 or TRBD2 may be the D gene (5 bases each). Germline V gives CDR1 MNHNS, CDR2 SASEGT. This CDR3 spans 15 amino acids. V was pared by 5 bases and J by 4 bases, with 18 bases between. The CDR3, as DNA: TGTGCCAGCAGTCCGGATACGGGGCAGTTATACGAGCAGTACTTC. As protein: CASSPDTGQLYEQYF.

This chain connects TRBV20-1 to TRBJ1-1, with no clear D. CDR1 is DFQATT, CDR2 SNEGSKA, per germline (reference sequence). Trimming left V 3 bases short and J 3 bases short, with 5 bases between. The CDR3 consists of 11 residues. CDR3 residues: CSASDYTEAFF. DNA of the CDR3: TGCAGTGCTAGTGACTACACTGAAGCTTTCTTT.

The chain recombines TRBV13 with TRBJ2-2; D is perhaps TRBD1 (8 bases). Trimming took off 5 bases at V and 4 bases at J, with 17 bases between the two ends. The CDR3 length is 16 residues. Germline V CDR1 and CDR2: PRHDT, FYEKMQ (reference sequence). CDR3 coding DNA: TGTGCCAGCAGCCCACAGACAGGGGAGGGCACCGGGGAGCTGTTTTTT. Its translation is CASSPQTGEGTGELFF.

The V gene is TRBV2, the J gene TRBJ2-7; 9 bases agree with TRBD1. V trimming: 6 bases; J trimming: 0 bases; junction bases outside the gene matches: 6. From germline, CDR1 is SNHLY and CDR2 FYNNEI. The CDR3 is 15 residues long. The CDR3 reads CASRGTGTFSYEQYF. For the CDR3, the DNA is TGTGCCAGCAGGGGGACAGGGACATTCTCCTACGAGCAGTACTTC. Variable domain in full (rest from reference TRBV2 and TRBJ2-7): EPEVTQTPSHQVTQMGQEVILRCVPISNHLYFYWYRQILGQKVEFLVSFYNNEISEKSEIFDDQFSVERPDGSNFTLKIRSTKLEDSAMYFCASRGTGTFSYEQYFGPGTRLTVT.

V and J are TRBV10-3 and TRBJ2-3, with 9 bases identical to TRBD2. Per germline, CDR1 ENHRY and CDR2 SYGVKD. The CDR3 loop spans 21 amino acids. The junction had 16 bases not matched to a gene; V was cut back by 0 bases and J by 0 bases. This CDR3 is CAISESTLAGASGDSTDTQYF. DNA of the CDR3: TGTGCCATCAGTGAGTCGACCCTGGCGGGGGCTAGCGGGGACAGCACAGATACGCAGTATTTT.

This clonotype was counted many times. The chain has TRBV3-1 and TRBJ2-1; 12 nucleotides align to TRBD2. CDR1 and CDR2 from the germline V gene are LGHDT and YNNKEL (reference sequence). Losses at the gene ends were 2 bases for V and 9 bases for J; bases not matched to a gene: 2. The CDR3 consists of 14 residues. As DNA, the CDR3 is TGTGCCAGCAGCCAACTGACTAGCGGGGGTGAGCAGTTCTTC. The encoded protein is CASSQLTSGGEQFF.

The chain recombines TRBV20-1 with TRBJ2-7, with TRBD1 identical over 9 bases. After removal of 3 bases from V and 0 bases from J, the junction contained 9 bases not matched to a gene. Per germline, CDR1 DFQATT and CDR2 SNEGSKA (reference sequence). The CDR3 loop spans 16 amino acids. The CDR3 here is CSASMLRTGVSYEQYF. The CDR3 DNA is TGCAGTGCTAGTATGCTTAGGACAGGGGTCTCCTACGAGCAGTACTTC.

This clonotype was detected many times. This chain uses TRBV12-3 or TRBV12-4 with TRBJ2-7; D might be TRBD2 (6 bases). The CDR3 is 12 residues long. The V gene lost 5 bases and the J gene lost 4 bases, with 9 bases spanning the gap. The DNA for the CDR3 is TGTGCCAGCAGTCCGGGGGTTTACGAGCAGTACTTC. This codes for CASSPGVYEQYF.

This clonotype was counted a few times. The chain couples TRBV20-1 to TRBJ2-1, with TRBD1 matching 7 bases. The CDR3 sequence is 14 residues long. V lost 5 bases to trimming and J lost 2 bases; unmatched junction nucleotides: 6. Germline assignment: CDR1 DFQATT and CDR2 SNEGSKA (reference sequence). Written as DNA, the CDR3 is TGCAGTGCTGAAGACAGGGCTACCTACAATGAGCAGTTCTTC. Protein sequence: CSAEDRATYNEQFF.

Only a few counts were recorded for this clonotype. The rearrangement uses TRBV2 and TRBJ2-2; D unclear. Germline CDR1 and CDR2: SNHLY and FYNNEI. V was pared by 10 bases and J by 6 bases, with 18 bases between. The CDR3 is made up of 14 amino acids. The CDR3 DNA is TGTGCCACCTATTCGGGCGGATACTCCGGGGAGCTGTTTTTT. Translated, it gives CATYSGGYSGELFF.

This clonotype came up many times. This chain uses TRBV24-1 with TRBJ2-1; weak D call: TRBD2 (7 bases). This CDR3 spans 16 amino acids. The germline V gene has CDR1 KGHDR and CDR2 SFDVKD. Trimming left V 0 bases short and J 8 bases short, with 16 bases between. For the CDR3, the DNA is TGTGCCACCAGTGATTTGCTGTCCGGCGGGGGCGATGAGCAGTTCTTC. It translates to CATSDLLSGGGDEQFF.

The CDR3 sequence: CASRLQINTDTQYF. In nucleotides, the CDR3 is TGTGCCAGCAGACTACAGATAAACACAGATACGCAGTATTTT. This chain uses TRBV7-9 with TRBJ2-3; D is uncertain. Germline V CDR1 and CDR2: SEHNR, FQNEAQ (reference sequence). There are 14 residues in the CDR3. The V end lost 6 bases, the J end lost 2 bases, and 12 bases lay between the germline ends.

This chain joins TRBV28 and TRBJ2-7; D is undetermined. The germline V gene has CDR1 MDHEN and CDR2 SYDVKM. The V and J ends lost 3 bases and 2 bases respectively, with 11 bases between them. The CDR3 length is 14 residues. CDR3 in amino acids: CASSFVGRTYEQYF. For the CDR3, the DNA is TGTGCCAGCAGTTTTGTTGGCAGGACCTACGAGCAGTACTTC.

The CDR3 loop is CSAPPWTEGTDTQYF. The CDR3 bases are TGCAGTGCCCCCCCGTGGACCGAAGGCACAGATACGCAGTATTTT. This rearrangement joins TRBV20-1 to TRBJ2-3; D is unresolved. The CDR3 is 15 residues long. V gave up 6 bases and J gave up 1 base, with 17 bases separating them. The germline V gene has CDR1 DFQATT and CDR2 SNEGSKA (reference sequence).

The chain carries TRBV5-5 and TRBJ2-7; no reliable D call. The V gene lost 3 bases and the J gene lost 2 bases, with 15 bases spanning the gap. This CDR3 is built from 15 residues. Germline V gives CDR1 SGHKS, CDR2 YYEKEE (reference sequence). CDR3 amino acids: CASSYTSGSTYEQYF. The CDR3 DNA reads TGTGCCAGCAGCTATACTTCGGGCAGCACCTACGAGCAGTACTTC.

This clonotype was seen repeatedly, ten times or more. The chain is built from TRBV6-5 and TRBJ2-2; D is tentatively TRBD1 or TRBD2 (5 bases each). The V end lost 0 bases, the J end lost 1 base, and 6 bases lay between the germline ends. This CDR3 has 15 amino acids. Per germline, CDR1 MNHEY and CDR2 SVGAGI. The CDR3 is CASSYSGGNTGELFF. In nucleotides, the CDR3 is TGTGCCAGCAGTTACTCTGGGGGGAACACCGGGGAGCTGTTTTTT.